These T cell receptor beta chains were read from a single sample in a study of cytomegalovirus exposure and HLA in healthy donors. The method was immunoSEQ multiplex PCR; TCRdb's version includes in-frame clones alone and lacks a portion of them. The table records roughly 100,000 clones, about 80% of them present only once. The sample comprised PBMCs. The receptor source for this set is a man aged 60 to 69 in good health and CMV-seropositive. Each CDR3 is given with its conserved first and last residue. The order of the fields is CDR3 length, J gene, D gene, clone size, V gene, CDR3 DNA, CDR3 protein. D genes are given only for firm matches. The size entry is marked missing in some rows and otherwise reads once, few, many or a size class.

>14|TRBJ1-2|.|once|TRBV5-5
TGTGCCAGCAGCCCAGGGAGGGCCAACTATGGCTACACCTTC
CASSPGRANYGYTF
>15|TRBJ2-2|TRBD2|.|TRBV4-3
TGCGCCAGCAGCCAGGTCGGCGGGGGAACCGGGGAGCTGTTTTTT
CASSQVGGGTGELFF
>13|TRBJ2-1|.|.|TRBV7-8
TGTGCCAGCAGCTCCCCCACAGCCCTTGGGCAGTTCTTC
CASSSPTALGQFF
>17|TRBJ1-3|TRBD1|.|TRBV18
TGTGCCAGCTCACCCCGACAGGGATCGAGCTCTGGAAACACCATATATTTT
CASSPRQGSSSGNTIYF
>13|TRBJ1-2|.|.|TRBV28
TGTGCCAGCAGTACTGGGGGGGTTTATGGCTACACCTTC
CASSTGGVYGYTF
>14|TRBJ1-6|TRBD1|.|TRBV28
TGTGCCAGTGGGACAGGGGGGGATAATTCACCCCTCCACTTT
CASGTGGDNSPLHF
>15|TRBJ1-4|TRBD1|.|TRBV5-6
TGTGCCAGCAGCTTGTTACAGGGGGAAATTGAAAAACTGTTTTTT
CASSLLQGEIEKLFF
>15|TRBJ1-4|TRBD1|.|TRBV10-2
TGCGCCAGCAGTCAAGGGGGGACAGGGTCCGAAAAACTGTTTTTT
CASSQGGTGSEKLFF
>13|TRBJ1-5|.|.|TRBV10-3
TGTGCCATCAATTCACAGGCTGCTCAGCCCCAGCATTTT
CAINSQAAQPQHF
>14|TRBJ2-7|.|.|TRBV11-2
TGTGCCAGCAGCTTACAGGGTGGGTCCTACGAGCAGTACTTC
CASSLQGGSYEQYF
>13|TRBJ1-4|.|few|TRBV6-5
TGTGCCGTTCGCAGCAGGGAAAATGAAAAACTGTTTTTT
CAVRSRENEKLFF
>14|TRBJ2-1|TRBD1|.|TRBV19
TGTGCCAGTAGTATGTGGACAGGGGGCAATGAGCAGTTCTTC
CASSMWTGGNEQFF
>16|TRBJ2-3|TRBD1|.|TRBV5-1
TGCGCCAGCAGCTTGTCAGGGGGCAATGTCATAGATACGCAGTATTTT
CASSLSGGNVIDTQYF
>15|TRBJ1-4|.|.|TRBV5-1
TGCGCCAGCAGCAGTGGACAGCGAACTAATGAAAAACTGTTTTTT
CASSSGQRTNEKLFF
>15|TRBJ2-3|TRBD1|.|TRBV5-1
TGCGCCAGCAGCTTCACAGGGGGTTCCACAGATACGCAGTATTTT
CASSFTGGSTDTQYF
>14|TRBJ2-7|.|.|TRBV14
TGTGCCAGCAGCCAAGGACTTCCGACCTACGAGCAGTACTTC
CASSQGLPTYEQYF
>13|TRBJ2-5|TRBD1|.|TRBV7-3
TGTGCCAGCAGCTCGGGACAGCGAGAGACCCAGTACTTC
CASSSGQRETQYF
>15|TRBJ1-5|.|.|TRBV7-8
TGTGCCAGCAGCTCCTCGACAGGATCGCATCAGCCCCAGCATTTT
CASSSSTGSHQPQHF
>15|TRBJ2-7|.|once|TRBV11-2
TGTGCCAGCAGCCCTGTACGCGCAGGGAACTACGAGCAGTACTTC
CASSPVRAGNYEQYF
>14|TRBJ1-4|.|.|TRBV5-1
TGCGCCAGCAGCTTGACATTATCGTCTGAAAAACTGTTTTTT
CASSLTLSSEKLFF
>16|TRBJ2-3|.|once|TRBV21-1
TGTGCCAGCAGCATGCCGGGACAGGGAATCACAGATACGCAGTATTTT
CASSMPGQGITDTQYF
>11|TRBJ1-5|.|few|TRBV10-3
TGTGCCATCGGGGCGGGAAGCGTCCAGCATTTT
CAIGAGSVQHF
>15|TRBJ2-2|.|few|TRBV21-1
TGTGCCAGCAGCAAAAACGAGCAGGACACCGGGGAGCTGTTTTTT
CASSKNEQDTGELFF
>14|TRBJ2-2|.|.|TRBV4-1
TGCGCCAGCAGCGAACAGGAGAACACCGGGGAGCTGTTTTTT
CASSEQENTGELFF
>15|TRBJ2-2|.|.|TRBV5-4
TGTGCCAGCAGCTCACGGACCAGGGTTACCGGGGAGCTGTTTTTT
CASSSRTRVTGELFF
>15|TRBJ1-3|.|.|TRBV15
TGTGCCACCAGCAGAGTAGGGGGACCTGGAAACACCATATATTTT
CATSRVGGPGNTIYF
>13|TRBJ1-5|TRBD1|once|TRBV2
TGTGCCAGCAGAGGACAGGTAGGACAGCCCCAGCATTTT
CASRGQVGQPQHF
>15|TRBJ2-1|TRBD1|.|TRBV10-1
TGCGCCAGCAGTGAAGGGACAGCAGCTTACAATGAGCAGTTCTTC
CASSEGTAAYNEQFF
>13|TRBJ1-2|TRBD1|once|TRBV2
TGTGCCTCCGAGGGGGCTTCTAACTATGGCTACACCTTC
CASEGASNYGYTF
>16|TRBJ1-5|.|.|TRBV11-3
TGTGCCAGCAGCTTAGAACCGACAGGACCAAATCAGCCCCAGCATTTT
CASSLEPTGPNQPQHF
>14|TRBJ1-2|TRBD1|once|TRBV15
TGTGCCACCAGCAGAGACCAGGGGGCGCGTGGCTACACCTTC
CATSRDQGARGYTF
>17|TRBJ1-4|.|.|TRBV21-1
TGTGCCAGCAGCAAAGAAGGCCAGGGGCTAACTAATGAAAAACTGTTTTTT
CASSKEGQGLTNEKLFF
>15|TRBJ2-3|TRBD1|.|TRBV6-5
TGTGCCAGCAGCGACGACAGGGGGTACACAGATACGCAGTATTTT
CASSDDRGYTDTQYF
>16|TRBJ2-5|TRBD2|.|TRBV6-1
TGTGCCAGCAGTGAAAACCCTAGCGGGGTTCAAGAGACCCAGTACTTC
CASSENPSGVQETQYF
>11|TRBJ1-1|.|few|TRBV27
TGTGCCAGCACCCTCTTCTCGGAAGCTTTCTTT
CASTLFSEAFF
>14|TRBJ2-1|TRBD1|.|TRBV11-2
TGTGCCAGCAGCTTCGGGACAGGGGGAGATGAGCAGTTCTTC
CASSFGTGGDEQFF
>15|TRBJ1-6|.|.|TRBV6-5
TGTGCCAGCAGTTACGGGGCCTCCTATAATTCACCCCTCCACTTT
CASSYGASYNSPLHF
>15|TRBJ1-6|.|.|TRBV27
TGTGCCAGCAGTTTAAGGGCTGGGGGGGGTTCACCCCTCCACTTT
CASSLRAGGGSPLHF
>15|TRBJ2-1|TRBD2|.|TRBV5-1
TGCGCCAGCAGATATAGCGGGGGGGCTCTCAATGAGCAGTTCTTC
CASRYSGGALNEQFF
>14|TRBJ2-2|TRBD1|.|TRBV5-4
TGTGCCAGCAGCTGGGACAGGAACACCGGGGAGCTGTTTTTT
CASSWDRNTGELFF
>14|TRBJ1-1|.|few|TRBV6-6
TGTGCCAGCAGGGAAGGGGTCCTGAACACTGAAGCTTTCTTT
CASREGVLNTEAFF
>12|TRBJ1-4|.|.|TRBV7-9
TGTGCCAGCAGCCATGTACAGGAAAAACTGTTTTTT
CASSHVQEKLFF
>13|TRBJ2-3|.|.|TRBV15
TGTGCCACAGAAGATGGAGGCACAGATACGCAGTATTTT
CATEDGGTDTQYF
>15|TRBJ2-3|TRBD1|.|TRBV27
TGTGCCAGCAGTTTGCGACAGGGACGCACAGATACGCAGTATTTT
CASSLRQGRTDTQYF
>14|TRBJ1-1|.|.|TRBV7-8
TGTGCCAGCAGCCTGGACTACGGAAGCCAAGAAGCTTTCTTT
CASSLDYGSQEAFF
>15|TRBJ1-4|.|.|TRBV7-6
TGTGCCAGCAGAAAGACGGGGGATTTCGGGGAAAAACTGTTTTTT
CASRKTGDFGEKLFF
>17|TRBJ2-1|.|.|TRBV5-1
TGCGCCAGCAGCTGGCCTATCCTAGGCAGCTCCTACAATGAGCAGTTCTTC
CASSWPILGSSYNEQFF
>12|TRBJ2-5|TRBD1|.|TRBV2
TGTGCCAAAAGGACAGGGCAAGAGACCCAGTACTTC
CAKRTGQETQYF
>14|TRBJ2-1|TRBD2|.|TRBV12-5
TGTGCTAGTGGTTTGGGCGGGGGGGAATTCGAGCAGTTCTTC
CASGLGGGEFEQFF